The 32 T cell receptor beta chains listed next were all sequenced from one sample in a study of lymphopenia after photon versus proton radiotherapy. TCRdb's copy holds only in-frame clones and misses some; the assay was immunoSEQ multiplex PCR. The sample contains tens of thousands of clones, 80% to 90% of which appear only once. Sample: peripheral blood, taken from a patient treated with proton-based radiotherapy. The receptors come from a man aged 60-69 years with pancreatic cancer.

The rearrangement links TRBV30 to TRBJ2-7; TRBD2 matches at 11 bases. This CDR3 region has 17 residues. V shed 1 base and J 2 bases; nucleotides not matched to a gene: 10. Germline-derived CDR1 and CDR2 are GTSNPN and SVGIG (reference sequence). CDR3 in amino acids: CAWSATRTSGFPYEQYF. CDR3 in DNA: TGTGCCTGGAGTGCTACCCGGACTAGCGGGTTCCCCTACGAGCAGTACTTC.

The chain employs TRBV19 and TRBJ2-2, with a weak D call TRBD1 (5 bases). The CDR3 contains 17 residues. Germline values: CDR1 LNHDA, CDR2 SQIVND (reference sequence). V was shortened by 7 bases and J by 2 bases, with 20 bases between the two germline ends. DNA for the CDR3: TGTGCCAGTACAGGCAGGGAAATTTCCCTCAACACCGGGGAGCTGTTTTTT. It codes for CASTGREISLNTGELFF.

DNA of the CDR3: TGTGCCAGCAGCGGCAGGACAGGGACCCCCAATCAGCCCCAGCATTTT. It specifies CASSGRTGTPNQPQHF. The chain combines TRBV2 with TRBJ1-5; TRBD1 matches at 8 bases. The CDR3 contains 16 residues. Germline V gene data show CDR1 as SNHLY and CDR2 as FYNNEI. Trimming removed 6 bases from V and 3 bases from J; junction bases left unmatched: 10.

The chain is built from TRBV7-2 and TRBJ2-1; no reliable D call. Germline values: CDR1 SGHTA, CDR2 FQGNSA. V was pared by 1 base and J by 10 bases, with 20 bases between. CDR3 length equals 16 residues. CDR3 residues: CASSLEIRPHAGEQFF. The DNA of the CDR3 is TGTGCCAGCAGCTTAGAAATCCGACCCCATGCAGGAGAGCAGTTCTTC. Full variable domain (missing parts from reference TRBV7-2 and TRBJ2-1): GAGVSQSPSNKVTEKGKDVELRCDPISGHTALYWYRQSLGQGLEFLIYFQGNSAPDKSGLPSDRFSAERTGGSVSTLTIQRTQQEDSAVYLCASSLEIRPHAGEQFFGPGTRLTVL.

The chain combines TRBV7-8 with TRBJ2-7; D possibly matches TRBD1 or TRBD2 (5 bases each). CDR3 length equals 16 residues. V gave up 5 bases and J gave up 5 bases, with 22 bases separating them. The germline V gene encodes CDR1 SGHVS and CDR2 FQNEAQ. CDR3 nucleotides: TGTGCCAGCAGCGAACGGGACGGAGTCTGGGGCAACGAGCAGTACTTC. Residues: CASSERDGVWGNEQYF.

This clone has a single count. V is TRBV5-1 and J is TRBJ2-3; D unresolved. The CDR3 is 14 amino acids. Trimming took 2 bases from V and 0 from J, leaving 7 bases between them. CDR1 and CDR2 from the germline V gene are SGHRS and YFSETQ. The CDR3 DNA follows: TGCGCCAGCAGCTTTGTGACCAGCACAGATACGCAGTATTTT. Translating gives CASSFVTSTDTQYF.

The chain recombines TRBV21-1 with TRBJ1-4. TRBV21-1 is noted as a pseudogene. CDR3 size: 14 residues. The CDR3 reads CASLKTATNEKLFF. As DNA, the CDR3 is TGTGCCAGCCTAAAAACCGCAACTAATGAAAAACTGTTTTTT.

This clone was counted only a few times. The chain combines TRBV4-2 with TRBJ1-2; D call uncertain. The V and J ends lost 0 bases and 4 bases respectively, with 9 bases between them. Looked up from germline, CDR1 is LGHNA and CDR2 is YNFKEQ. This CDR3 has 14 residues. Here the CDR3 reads CASSQDLAGYGYTF. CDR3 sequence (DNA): TGTGCCAGCAGCCAAGATCTAGCGGGCTATGGCTACACCTTC.

CDR3 nucleotide sequence: TGTGCCAGCAGCCTAAACAGTGGGGCTTTCTTT. Amino acids: CASSLNSGAFF. The chain has TRBV7-9 and TRBJ1-1, with D hard to call. This CDR3 is 11 amino acids long. Germline values: CDR1 SEHNR, CDR2 FQNEAQ (reference sequence). V was cut by 5 bases and J by 11 bases, with 12 bases left in between. Filled out from reference TRBV7-9 and TRBJ1-1, the complete variable domain reads DTGVSQNPRHKITKRGQNVTFRCDPISEHNRLYWYRQTLGQGPEFLTYFQNEAQLEKSRLLSDRFSAERPKGSFSTLEIQRTEQGDSAMYLCASSLNSGAFFGQGTRLTVV.

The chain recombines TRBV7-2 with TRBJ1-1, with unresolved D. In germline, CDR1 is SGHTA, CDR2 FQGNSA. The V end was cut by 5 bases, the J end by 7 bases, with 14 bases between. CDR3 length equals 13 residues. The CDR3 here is CASSNSALGEAFF. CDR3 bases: TGTGCCAGCAGCAACAGTGCCTTAGGTGAAGCTTTCTTT.

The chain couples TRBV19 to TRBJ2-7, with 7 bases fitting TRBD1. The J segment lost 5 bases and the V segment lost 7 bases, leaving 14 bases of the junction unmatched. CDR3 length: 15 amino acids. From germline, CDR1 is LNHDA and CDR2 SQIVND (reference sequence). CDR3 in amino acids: CASTDGSTGPHEQYF. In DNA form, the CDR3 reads TGTGCCAGTACCGATGGGTCGACAGGGCCCCACGAGCAGTACTTC. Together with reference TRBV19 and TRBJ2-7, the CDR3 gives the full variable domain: DGGITQSPKYLFRKEGQNVTLSCEQNLNHDAMYWYRQDPGQGLRLIYYSQIVNDFQKGDIAEGYSVSREKKESFPLTVTSAQKNPTAFYLCASTDGSTGPHEQYFGPGTRLTVT.

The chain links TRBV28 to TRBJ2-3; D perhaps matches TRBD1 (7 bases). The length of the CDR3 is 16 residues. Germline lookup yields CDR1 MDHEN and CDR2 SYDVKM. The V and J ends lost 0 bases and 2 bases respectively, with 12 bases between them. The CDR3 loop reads CASSLWGGQPTDTQYF. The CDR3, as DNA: TGTGCCAGCAGTTTATGGGGGGGACAGCCCACAGATACGCAGTATTTT.

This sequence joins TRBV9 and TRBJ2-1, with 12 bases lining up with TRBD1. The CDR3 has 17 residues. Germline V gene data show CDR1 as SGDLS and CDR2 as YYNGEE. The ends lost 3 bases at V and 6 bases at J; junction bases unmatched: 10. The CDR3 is CASSAHTGTGGPNEQFF. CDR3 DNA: TGTGCCAGCAGCGCGCACACCGGGACAGGGGGCCCCAATGAGCAGTTCTTC.

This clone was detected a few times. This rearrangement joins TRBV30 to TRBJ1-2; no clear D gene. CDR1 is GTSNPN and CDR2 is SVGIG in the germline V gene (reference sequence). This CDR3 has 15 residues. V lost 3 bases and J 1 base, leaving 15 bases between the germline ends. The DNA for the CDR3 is TGTGCCTGGAGCGCCCTGGGTGGGAGTAACTATGGCTACACCTTC. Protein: CAWSALGGSNYGYTF.

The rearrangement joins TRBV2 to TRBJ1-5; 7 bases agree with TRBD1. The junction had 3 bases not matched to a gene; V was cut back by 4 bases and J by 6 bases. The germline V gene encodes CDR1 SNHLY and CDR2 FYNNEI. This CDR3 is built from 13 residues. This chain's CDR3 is CASSGQGTQPQHF. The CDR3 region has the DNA TGTGCCAGCAGTGGACAGGGTACTCAGCCCCAGCATTTT. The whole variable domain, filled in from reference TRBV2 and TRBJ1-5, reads EPEVTQTPSHQVTQMGQEVILRCVPISNHLYFYWYRQILGQKVEFLVSFYNNEISEKSEIFDDQFSVERPDGSNFTLKIRSTKLEDSAMYFCASSGQGTQPQHFGDGTRLSIL.

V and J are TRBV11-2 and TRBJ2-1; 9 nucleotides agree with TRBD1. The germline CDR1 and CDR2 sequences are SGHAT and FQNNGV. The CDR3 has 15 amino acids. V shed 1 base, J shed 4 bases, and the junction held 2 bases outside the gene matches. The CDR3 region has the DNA TGTGCCAGCAGCTTAGGGACAGGGGTGTACAATGAGCAGTTCTTC. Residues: CASSLGTGVYNEQFF.

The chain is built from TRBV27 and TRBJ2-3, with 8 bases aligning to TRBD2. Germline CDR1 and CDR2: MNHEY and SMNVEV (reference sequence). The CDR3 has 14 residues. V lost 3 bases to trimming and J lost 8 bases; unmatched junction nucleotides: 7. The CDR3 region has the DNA TGTGCCAGCAGTTTTCTTCCGGGACTAGGTACGCAGTATTTT. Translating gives CASSFLPGLGTQYF.

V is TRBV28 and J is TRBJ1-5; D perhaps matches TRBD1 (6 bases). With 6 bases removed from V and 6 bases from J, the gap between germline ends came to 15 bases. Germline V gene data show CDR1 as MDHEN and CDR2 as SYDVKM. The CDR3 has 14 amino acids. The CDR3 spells CASRPMAGVQPQHF. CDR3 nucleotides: TGTGCCAGCAGGCCGATGGCAGGGGTTCAGCCCCAGCATTTT. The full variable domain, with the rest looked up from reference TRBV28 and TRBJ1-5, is DVKVTQSSRYLVKRTGEKVFLECVQDMDHENMFWYRQDPGLGLRLIYFSYDVKMKEKGDIPEGYSVSREKKERFSLILESASTNQTSMYLCASRPMAGVQPQHFGDGTRLSIL.

The CDR3 DNA reads TGTGCCAGCAGTTTTGACAGGGTACCCTACGAGCAGTACTTC. Translated: CASSFDRVPYEQYF. The chain couples TRBV28 to TRBJ2-7; 7 positions agree with TRBD1. The CDR3 contains 14 residues. The junction had 4 bases not matched to a gene; V was cut back by 3 bases and J by 2 bases. Germline loops: CDR1 MDHEN, CDR2 SYDVKM.

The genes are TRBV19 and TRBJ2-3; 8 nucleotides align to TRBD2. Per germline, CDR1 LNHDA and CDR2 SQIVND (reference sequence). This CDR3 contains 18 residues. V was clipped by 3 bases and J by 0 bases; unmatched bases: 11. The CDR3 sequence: CASSIPVAGTSSTDTQYF. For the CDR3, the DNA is TGTGCCAGTAGTATCCCCGTAGCGGGGACCTCTAGCACAGATACGCAGTATTTT.

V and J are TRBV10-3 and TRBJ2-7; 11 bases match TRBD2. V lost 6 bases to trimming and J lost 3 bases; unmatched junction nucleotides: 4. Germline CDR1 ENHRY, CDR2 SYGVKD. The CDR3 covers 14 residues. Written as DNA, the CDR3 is TGTGCCATCAGAACCGGGACTAGCGGCTACGAGCAGTACTTC. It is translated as CAIRTGTSGYEQYF.

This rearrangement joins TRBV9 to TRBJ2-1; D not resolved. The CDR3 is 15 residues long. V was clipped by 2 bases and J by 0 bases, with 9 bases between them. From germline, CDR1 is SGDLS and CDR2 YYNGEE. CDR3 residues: CASSVLQSSYNEQFF. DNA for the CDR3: TGTGCCAGCAGCGTCTTGCAAAGCTCCTACAATGAGCAGTTCTTC.

CDR3: CASSLYGGSYEQYF. The CDR3 coding sequence is TGTGCCAGCAGTTTATATGGCGGGAGCTACGAGCAGTACTTC. V usage is TRBV28 and J usage is TRBJ2-7, with TRBD2 identical over 7 bases. CDR3 length equals 14 residues. Trimming took 1 base from V and 3 from J; bases not matched to a gene: 3. CDR1 and CDR2 from the germline V gene are MDHEN and SYDVKM. The entire variable domain, with the rest obtained from reference TRBV28 and TRBJ2-7, is as follows: DVKVTQSSRYLVKRTGEKVFLECVQDMDHENMFWYRQDPGLGLRLIYFSYDVKMKEKGDIPEGYSVSREKKERFSLILESASTNQTSMYLCASSLYGGSYEQYFGPGTRLTVT.

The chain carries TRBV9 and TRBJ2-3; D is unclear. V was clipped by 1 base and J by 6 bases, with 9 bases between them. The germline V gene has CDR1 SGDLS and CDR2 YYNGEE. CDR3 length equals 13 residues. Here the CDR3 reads CASSVNSVDTQYF. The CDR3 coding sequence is TGTGCCAGCAGCGTAAACTCCGTGGATACGCAGTATTTT. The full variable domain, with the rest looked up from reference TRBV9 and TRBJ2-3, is DSGVTQTPKHLITATGQRVTLRCSPRSGDLSVYWYQQSLDQGLQFLIQYYNGEERAKGNILERFSAQQFPDLHSELNLSSLELGDSALYFCASSVNSVDTQYFGPGTRLTVL.

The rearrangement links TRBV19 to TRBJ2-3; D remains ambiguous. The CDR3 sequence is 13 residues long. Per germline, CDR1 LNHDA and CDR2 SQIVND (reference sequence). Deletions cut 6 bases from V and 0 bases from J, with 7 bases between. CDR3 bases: TGTGCCAGTAGGGCGGACAGCACAGATACGCAGTATTTT. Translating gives CASRADSTDTQYF.

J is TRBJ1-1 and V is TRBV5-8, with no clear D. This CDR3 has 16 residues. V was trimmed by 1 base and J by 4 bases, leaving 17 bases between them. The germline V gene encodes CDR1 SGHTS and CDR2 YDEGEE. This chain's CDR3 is CASSLSLTVAGTEAFF. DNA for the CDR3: TGTGCCAGCAGCTTGTCGCTGACGGTTGCCGGCACTGAAGCTTTCTTT. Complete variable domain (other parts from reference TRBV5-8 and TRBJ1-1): EAGVTQSPTHLIKTRGQQATLRCSPISGHTSVYWYQQALGLGLQFLLWYDEGEERNRGNFPPRFSGRQFPNYSSELNVNALELEDSALYLCASSLSLTVAGTEAFFGQGTRLTVV.

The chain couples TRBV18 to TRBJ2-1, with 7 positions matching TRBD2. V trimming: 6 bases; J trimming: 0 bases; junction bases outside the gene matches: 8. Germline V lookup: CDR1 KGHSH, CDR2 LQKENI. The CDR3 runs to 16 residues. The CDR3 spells CASSPWGGSSYNEQFF. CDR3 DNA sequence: TGTGCCAGCTCGCCATGGGGCGGGAGCTCCTACAATGAGCAGTTCTTC.

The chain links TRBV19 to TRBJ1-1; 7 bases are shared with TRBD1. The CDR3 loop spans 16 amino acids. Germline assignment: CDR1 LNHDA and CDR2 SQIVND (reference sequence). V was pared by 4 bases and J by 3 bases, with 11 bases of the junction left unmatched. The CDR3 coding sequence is TGTGCCAGTAGTAAACGATCGACAGGGTGGGACACTGAAGCTTTCTTT. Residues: CASSKRSTGWDTEAFF.

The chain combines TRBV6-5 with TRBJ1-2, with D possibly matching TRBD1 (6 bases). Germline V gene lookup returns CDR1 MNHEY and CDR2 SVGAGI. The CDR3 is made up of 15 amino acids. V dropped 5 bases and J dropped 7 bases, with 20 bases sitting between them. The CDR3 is CASSAVRGQGGGYTF. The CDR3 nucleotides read TGTGCCAGCAGTGCAGTCCGCGGGCAAGGGGGTGGCTACACCTTC.

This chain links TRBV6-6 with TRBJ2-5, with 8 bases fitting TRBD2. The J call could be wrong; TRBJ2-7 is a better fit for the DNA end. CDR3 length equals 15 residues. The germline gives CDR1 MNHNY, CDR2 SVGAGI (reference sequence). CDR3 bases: TGTGCCAGCACCGTACCGGGACTAGGGGGTTACGAGCAGTACTTC. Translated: CASTVPGLGGYEQYF.

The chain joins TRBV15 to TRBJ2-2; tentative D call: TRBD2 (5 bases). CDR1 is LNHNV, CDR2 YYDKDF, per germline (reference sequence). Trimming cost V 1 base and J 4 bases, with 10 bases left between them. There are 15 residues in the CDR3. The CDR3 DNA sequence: TGTGCCACCAGCAGAGTTGAGCGGTCCACCGGGGAGCTGTTTTTT. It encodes CATSRVERSTGELFF.

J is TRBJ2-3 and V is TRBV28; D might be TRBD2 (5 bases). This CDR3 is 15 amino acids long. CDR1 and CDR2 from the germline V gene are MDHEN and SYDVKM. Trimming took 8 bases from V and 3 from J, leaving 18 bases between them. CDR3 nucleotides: TGTGCCAGCCGAACAAGACTAACCAATACAGATACGCAGTATTTT. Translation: CASRTRLTNTDTQYF.